A selection of T cell receptor beta chains follows, all from one sample in a study of shared clonotypes between healthy human individuals. Profiled with immunoSEQ multiplex PCR; TCRdb holds only in-frame clones, not every one. The table shows around 1,000,000 clones, with roughly 77% occurring only once. What was sequenced was memory CD4+ T cells from PBMCs. These TCRs come from a man younger than 35 in good health. Some clones in this sample may be carry-over from other donors' samples. The CDR3 runs from the conserved cysteine through the conserved F or W. A D gene is named only where the DNA matches it firmly. Where a row states a size, it is once, few, many or the class of an expanded clone; other rows omit it.

j_call | v_call | d_call | clone_size | cdr3_aa | cdr3_nt
TRBJ1-2 | TRBV18 | NA | NA | CASSLTGIDYGYTF | TGTGCCAGCTCACTAACAGGGATTGACTATGGCTACACCTTC
TRBJ2-5 | TRBV7-7 | NA | NA | CASSLERGETQYF | TGTGCCAGCAGCTTAGAAAGGGGCGAGACCCAGTACTTC
TRBJ2-3 | TRBV27 | TRBD2 | NA | CASSSQGGVGTQYF | TGTGCCAGCAGTTCTCAGGGAGGGGTGGGTACGCAGTATTTT
TRBJ1-5 | TRBV28 | NA | NA | CASSLPDGREGSNQPQHF | TGTGCCAGCAGTTTACCCGACGGAAGAGAGGGTAGCAATCAGCCCCAGCATTTT
TRBJ1-2 | TRBV6-5 | NA | NA | CASSPTRGAGYGYTF | TGTGCCAGCAGTCCCACGCGGGGCGCCGGCTATGGCTACACCTTC
TRBJ2-5 | TRBV29-1 | NA | NA | CSVAGDGSGQTQYF | TGCAGCGTTGCGGGGGACGGGAGCGGACAGACCCAGTACTTC
TRBJ1-3 | TRBV10-3 | NA | once | CAISEGSGRSGNTIYF | TGTGCCATCAGTGAAGGTTCAGGCCGCTCTGGAAACACCATATATTTT
TRBJ2-2 | TRBV7-9 | NA | NA | CASSLHRSNTGELFF | TGTGCCAGCAGCTTACACAGATCGAACACCGGGGAGCTGTTTTTT
TRBJ2-2 | TRBV28 | NA | NA | CASSLTGVGELFF | TGTGCCAGCAGTTTAACGGGGGTTGGGGAGCTGTTTTTT
TRBJ1-2 | TRBV29-1 | NA | NA | CSGGDGGYGYTF | TGCAGCGGAGGGGATGGGGGGTATGGCTACACCTTC
TRBJ2-7 | TRBV28 | NA | NA | CASSLPLNLGGLSYEQYF | TGTGCCAGCAGCCTCCCTCTAAACCTCGGCGGCCTCTCCTACGAGCAGTACTTC
TRBJ2-1 | TRBV7-3 | NA | once | CASSPKEVTRCEQFF | TGTGCCAGCAGCCCAAAGGAGGTCACGAGGTGTGAGCAGTTCTTC
TRBJ2-2 | TRBV19 | TRBD2 | few | CASSIRGWTSGAGELFF | TGTGCCAGTAGTATCCGAGGGTGGACTAGTGGGGCCGGGGAGCTGTTTTTT
TRBJ1-3 | TRBV9 | NA | NA | CASSPDVTGNTIYF | TGTGCCAGCAGCCCCGATGTGACTGGAAACACCATATATTTT
TRBJ2-1 | TRBV18 | NA | NA | CASHEPGLSYNEQFF | TGTGCCAGCCACGAGCCGGGCTTATCCTACAATGAGCAGTTCTTC
TRBJ1-2 | TRBV29-1 | TRBD1 | NA | CSSWTGGGSYGYTF | TGCAGCTCGTGGACAGGGGGCGGAAGCTATGGCTACACCTTC
TRBJ2-3 | TRBV7-9 | TRBD2 | NA | CASSRLASTSTDTQYF | TGTGCCAGCAGCCGACTAGCGAGCACTAGCACAGATACGCAGTATTTT
TRBJ1-6 | TRBV5-8 | NA | NA | CASTTPNYNSPLHF | TGTGCCAGCACCACCCCCAACTATAATTCACCCCTCCACTTT
TRBJ1-2 | TRBV18 | TRBD1 | NA | CASSPPGPGGLYYGYTF | TGTGCCAGCTCACCACCTGGGCCAGGGGGCCTTTACTATGGCTACACCTTC
TRBJ2-5 | TRBV29-1 | NA | NA | CSVERGLQETQYF | TGCAGCGTTGAAAGGGGGTTACAAGAGACCCAGTACTTC
TRBJ2-1 | TRBV7-3 | TRBD2 | NA | CASRGREGNNEQFF | TGTGCCAGCAGGGGTCGGGAGGGAAACAATGAGCAGTTCTTC
TRBJ2-7 | TRBV28 | TRBD2 | NA | CASQGFSGRELYEQYF | TGTGCCAGCCAGGGTTTCAGCGGGAGGGAACTATACGAGCAGTACTTC
TRBJ2-5 | TRBV28 | NA | NA | CASSGSTRSQETQYF | TGTGCCAGCAGTGGTTCGACTAGAAGCCAAGAGACCCAGTACTTC
TRBJ2-7 | TRBV7-8 | TRBD1 | few | CASSLRQGSTYEQYF | TGTGCCAGCAGCTTAAGACAGGGAAGCACCTACGAGCAGTACTTC
TRBJ1-2 | TRBV9 | NA | NA | CASSVEQNWGYTF | TGTGCCAGCAGCGTAGAACAGAACTGGGGCTACACCTTC
TRBJ1-4 | TRBV18 | NA | once | CASSLGQGEKLFF | TGTGCCAGCTCTCTGGGGCAGGGCGAGAAACTGTTTTTT
TRBJ1-4 | TRBV27 | NA | NA | CASSPSRANEKLFF | TGTGCCAGCAGTCCGTCTAGAGCTAATGAAAAACTGTTTTTT
TRBJ1-1 | TRBV29-1 | NA | NA | CSGGAGHFNTEAFF | TGCAGCGGAGGTGCGGGGCACTTTAACACTGAAGCTTTCTTT
TRBJ2-1 | TRBV29-1 | NA | few | CSVDGGPTYNEQFF | TGCAGCGTGGACGGAGGGCCGACCTACAATGAGCAGTTCTTC
TRBJ2-7 | TRBV18 | NA | few | CASSPGLEAYEQYF | TGTGCCAGCTCACCAGGGCTCGAGGCCTACGAGCAGTACTTC
TRBJ2-1 | TRBV6-1 | NA | NA | CASTPLRSYNEQFF | TGTGCCAGCACCCCTTTGCGGTCCTACAATGAGCAGTTCTTC
TRBJ2-3 | TRBV18 | TRBD2 | many | CASSPTLTSGTDTQYF | TGTGCCAGCTCACCAACCTTAACTAGCGGCACAGATACGCAGTATTTT
TRBJ1-5 | TRBV15 | NA | NA | CATSRESYLSGNQPQHF | TGTGCCACCAGCAGAGAAAGTTACTTATCTGGCAATCAGCCCCAGCATTTT
TRBJ1-5 | TRBV11-2 | NA | many | CASSPGHENQPQHF | TGTGCCAGCAGCCCAGGACACGAGAATCAGCCCCAGCATTTT
TRBJ2-2 | TRBV10-3 | NA | NA | CAISPPTGNTGELFF | TGTGCCATCAGTCCGCCGACAGGGAACACCGGGGAGCTGTTTTTT
TRBJ2-1 | TRBV7-2 | TRBD2 | NA | CASSLSSRASGRNEQFF | TGTGCCAGCAGCCTATCCTCTCGGGCTAGCGGGAGGAATGAGCAGTTCTTC
TRBJ2-7 | TRBV6-1 | TRBD1 | NA | CASSTRQGASYEQYF | TGTGCCAGCAGTACCCGACAGGGGGCCTCCTACGAGCAGTACTTC
TRBJ2-4 | TRBV11-3 | TRBD1 | NA | CASSSAPGQDPLAKNIQYF | TGTGCCAGCAGCTCCGCCCCGGGACAGGACCCCCTAGCCAAAAACATTCAGTACTTC